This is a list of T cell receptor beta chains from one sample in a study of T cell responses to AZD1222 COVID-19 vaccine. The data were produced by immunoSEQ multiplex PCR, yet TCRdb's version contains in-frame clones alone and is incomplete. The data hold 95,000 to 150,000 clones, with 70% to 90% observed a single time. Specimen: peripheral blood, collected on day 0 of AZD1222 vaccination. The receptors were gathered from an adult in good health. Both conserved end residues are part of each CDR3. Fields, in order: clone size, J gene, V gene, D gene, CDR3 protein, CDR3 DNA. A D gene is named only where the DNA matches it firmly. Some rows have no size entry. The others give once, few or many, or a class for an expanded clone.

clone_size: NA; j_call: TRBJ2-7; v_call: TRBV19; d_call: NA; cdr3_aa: CASSMGVSNYEQYF; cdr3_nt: TGTGCCAGTAGTATGGGAGTCTCCAACTACGAGCAGTACTTC
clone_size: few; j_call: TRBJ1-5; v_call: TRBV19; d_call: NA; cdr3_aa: CASTTTGDSNQPQHF; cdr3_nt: TGTGCCAGTACTACCACAGGAGATAGCAATCAGCCCCAGCATTTT
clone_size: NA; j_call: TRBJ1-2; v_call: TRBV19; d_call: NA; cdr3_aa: CASTTGYGYTF; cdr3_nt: TGTGCCAGCACTACAGGGTATGGCTACACCTTC
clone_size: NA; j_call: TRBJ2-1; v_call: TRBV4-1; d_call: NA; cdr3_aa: CASSRDNEQFF; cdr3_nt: TGCGCCAGCAGCCGAGACAATGAGCAGTTCTTC
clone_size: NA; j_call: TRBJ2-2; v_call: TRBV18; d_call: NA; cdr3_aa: CASSRNRAGTGNTGELFF; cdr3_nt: TGTGCCAGCTCACGAAATCGCGCGGGTACGGGGAACACCGGGGAGCTGTTTTTT
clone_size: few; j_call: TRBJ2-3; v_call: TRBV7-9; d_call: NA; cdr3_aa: CASSGREGARADTQYF; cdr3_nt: TGTGCCAGCAGCGGCCGGGAGGGGGCCAGAGCAGATACGCAGTATTTT
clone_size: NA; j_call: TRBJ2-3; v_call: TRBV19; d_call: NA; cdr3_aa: CASSITGRGLPDTQYF; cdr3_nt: TGTGCCAGTAGTATAACAGGTCGAGGGCTCCCAGATACGCAGTATTTT
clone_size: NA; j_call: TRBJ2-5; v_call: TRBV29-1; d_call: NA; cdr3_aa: CSVTDRNRQETQYF; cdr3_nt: TGCAGCGTCACTGACAGGAACCGACAAGAGACCCAGTACTTC
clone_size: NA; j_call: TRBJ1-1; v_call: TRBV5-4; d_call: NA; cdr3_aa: CASRADPTVNTEAFF; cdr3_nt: TGTGCCAGCAGGGCAGACCCGACAGTTAACACTGAAGCTTTCTTT
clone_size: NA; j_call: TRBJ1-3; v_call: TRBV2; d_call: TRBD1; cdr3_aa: CASRVGQGASGNTIYF; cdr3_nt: TGTGCCAGCAGAGTGGGACAGGGGGCGTCTGGAAACACCATATATTTT
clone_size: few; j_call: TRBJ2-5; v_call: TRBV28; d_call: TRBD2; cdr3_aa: CASSFLSSGGAETQYF; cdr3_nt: TGTGCCAGCAGTTTCCTCTCTAGCGGGGGGGCCGAGACCCAGTACTTC
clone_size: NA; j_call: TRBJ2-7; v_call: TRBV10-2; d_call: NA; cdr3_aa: CASGGSYEQYF; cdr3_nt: TGCGCCAGCGGGGGATCCTACGAGCAGTACTTC
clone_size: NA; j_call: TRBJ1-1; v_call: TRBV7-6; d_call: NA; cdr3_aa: CASSLGENTEAFF; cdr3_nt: TGTGCCAGCAGCCTGGGGGAGAACACTGAAGCTTTCTTT
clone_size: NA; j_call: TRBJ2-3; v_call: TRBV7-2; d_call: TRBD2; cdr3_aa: CASSAGLAGSSTDTQYF; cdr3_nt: TGTGCCAGCAGCGCAGGACTAGCGGGGAGTAGCACAGATACGCAGTATTTT
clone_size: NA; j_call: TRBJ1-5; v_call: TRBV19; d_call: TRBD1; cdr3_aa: CASSSTGGNQPQHF; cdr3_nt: TGTGCCAGTAGTTCGACAGGGGGCAATCAGCCCCAGCATTTT
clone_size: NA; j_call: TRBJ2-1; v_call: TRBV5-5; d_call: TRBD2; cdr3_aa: CASSLSASASGNEQFF; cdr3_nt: TGTGCCAGCAGCTTGTCAGCGTCGGCTAGCGGGAATGAGCAGTTCTTC
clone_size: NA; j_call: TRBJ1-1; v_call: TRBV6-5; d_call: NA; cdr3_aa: CATGLIRDTEAFF; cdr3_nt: TGTGCCACTGGCCTGATTCGGGACACTGAAGCTTTCTTT
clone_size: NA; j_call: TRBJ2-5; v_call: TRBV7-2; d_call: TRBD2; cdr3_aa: CASSPANSGYWETQYF; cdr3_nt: TGTGCCAGCAGCCCCGCGAATAGCGGGTATTGGGAGACCCAGTACTTC
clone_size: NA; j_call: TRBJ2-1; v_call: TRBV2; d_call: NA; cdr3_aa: CASSEPKSSYNEQFF; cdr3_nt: TGTGCCAGCAGCGAACCAAAGAGCTCCTACAATGAGCAGTTCTTC
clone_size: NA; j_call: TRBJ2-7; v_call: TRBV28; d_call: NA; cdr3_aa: CASSWALDVSYEQYF; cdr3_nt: TGTGCCAGCAGCTGGGCCCTCGACGTCTCCTACGAGCAGTACTTC